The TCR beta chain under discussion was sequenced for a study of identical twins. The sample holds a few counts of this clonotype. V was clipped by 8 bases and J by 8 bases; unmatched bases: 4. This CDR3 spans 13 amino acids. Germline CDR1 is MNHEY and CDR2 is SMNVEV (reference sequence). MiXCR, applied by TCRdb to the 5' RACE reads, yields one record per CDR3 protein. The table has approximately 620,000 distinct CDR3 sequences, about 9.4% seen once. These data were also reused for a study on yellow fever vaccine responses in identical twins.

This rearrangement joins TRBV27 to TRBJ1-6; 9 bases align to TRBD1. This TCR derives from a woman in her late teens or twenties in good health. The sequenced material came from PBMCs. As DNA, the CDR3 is TGTGCCAGCGGACGGACAGGGGATTCACCCCTCCACTTT. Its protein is CASGRTGDSPLHF.